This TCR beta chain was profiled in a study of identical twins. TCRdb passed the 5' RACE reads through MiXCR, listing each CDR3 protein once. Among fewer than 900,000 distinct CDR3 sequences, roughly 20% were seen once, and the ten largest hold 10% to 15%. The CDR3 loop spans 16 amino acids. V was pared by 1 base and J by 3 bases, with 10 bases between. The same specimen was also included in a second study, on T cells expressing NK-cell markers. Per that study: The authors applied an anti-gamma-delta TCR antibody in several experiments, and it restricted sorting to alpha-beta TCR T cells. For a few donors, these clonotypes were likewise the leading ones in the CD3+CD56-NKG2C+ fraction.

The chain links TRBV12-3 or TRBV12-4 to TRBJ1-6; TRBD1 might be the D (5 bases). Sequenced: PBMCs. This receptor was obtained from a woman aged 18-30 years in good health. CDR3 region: CASSLVPGLYNSPLHF. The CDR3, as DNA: TGTGCCAGCAGTTTAGTCCCGGGGCTCTATAATTCACCCCTCCACTTT.